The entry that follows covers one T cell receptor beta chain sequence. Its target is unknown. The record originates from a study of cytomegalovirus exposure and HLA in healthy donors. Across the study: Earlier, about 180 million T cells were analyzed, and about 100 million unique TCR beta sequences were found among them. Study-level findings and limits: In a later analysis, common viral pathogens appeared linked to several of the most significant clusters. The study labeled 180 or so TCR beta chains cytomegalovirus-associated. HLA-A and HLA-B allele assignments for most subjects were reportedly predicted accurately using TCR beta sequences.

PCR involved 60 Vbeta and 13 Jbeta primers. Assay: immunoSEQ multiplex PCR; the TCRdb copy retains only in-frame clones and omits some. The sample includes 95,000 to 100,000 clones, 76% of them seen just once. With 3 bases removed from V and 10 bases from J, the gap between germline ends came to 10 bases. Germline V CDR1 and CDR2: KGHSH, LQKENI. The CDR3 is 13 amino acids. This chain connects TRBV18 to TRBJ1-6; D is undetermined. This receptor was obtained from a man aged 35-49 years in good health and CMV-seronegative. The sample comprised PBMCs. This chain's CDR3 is CASSPGLESPLHF. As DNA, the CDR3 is TGTGCCAGCTCACCGGGTCTGGAGTCACCCCTCCACTTT.